This entry concerns a single T cell receptor (beta chain). The antigen it recognizes is unknown. One base away there is no much larger clone; base qualities are not given. These data originate in a study of blood T cell repertoires in COVID-19 (dated by TCRdb to between 2020 and 2021). The study in broad terms: Collaborator samples came from the United States, Italy and Spain and covered acute and convalescent phases of COVID-19. The prospective study material was composed of cDNA or gDNA derived from T cells, B-cell-depleted T cells, or PBMCs. Deeply sampled blood TCRbeta repertoires from subjects exposed to, actively infected with, or recovered from COVID-19 were included in the dataset. The repertoires were released in a freely available public database intended as a resource for research on the immune response to SARS-CoV-2. The samples were drawn from two sources: the first 160 participants of the ongoing ImmuneRACE study, and some 1,300 subjects contributed by 6 global collaborators. Sample metadata almost always included a de-identified subject ID, COVID-19 status, age in years and sex. Where available, HLA class I and class II types were taken from metadata supplied by the sample provider and were not determined by assay-based typing. Paper-wide results and their limitations: The quantity of clinical and demographic metadata differed by source and by participant and was supplied without curation.

Sequences MDHEN (CDR1) and SYDVKM (CDR2) are obtained from the germline V gene. V gives up 4 bases and J gives up 1 base, and the segment between their germline ends measures 8 bases. There are 13 amino acids in the CDR3, from cysteine to phenylalanine inclusive. The CDR3 DNA has 39 bases and is translated from base 1. The immunoSEQ Assay, a bias-controlled multiplex PCR, was used to amplify TCRbeta CDR3 regions from genomic DNA. The study's processing was this. The number of nucleated cells in each sample was estimated by amplification of reference gene primers within the assay. To quantify the absolute abundance of each unique TCRbeta CDR3 rearrangement, sequence reads were collapsed and filtered. For each sample, productive Simpson clonality was calculated by taking the square root of Simpson's diversity index across productive rearrangements. Drawn from immuneACCESS, this table holds only the in-frame rearrangements with V and J called that TCRdb kept. Clones are partly lost; checked studies trace under half to an unresolved V gene and leave the rest unexplained. D and trimming were read from the DNA, whereas the V and J calls and clone size are those reported in that table. The table for this sample lists about 230,000 clones; about 90% of them were counted only once. About 2.5% of the sample comes from the top ten.

At one collaborating source in Seattle, patients were enrolled during active infection and were followed longitudinally through the course of disease. Whole blood was collected in K2EDTA tubes by collaborating institutions according to the institutions' own protocols. For TCRbeta analysis, collaborators shipped samples in one of three forms: frozen whole blood, isolated PBMCs, or DNA extracted from either of those sample types. Sequences were obtained from peripheral blood. The clonotype comes from a man younger than 45 with COVID-19, enrolled during active disease. The chain is assembled from TRBV28 and TRBJ2-7, and perhaps TRBD2 as D gene, on 5 matching bases. The DNA sequence reads TGTGCCAGCAGTTCCCCGGGGTCCTACGAGCAGTACTTC. Its amino acids are CASSSPGSYEQYF.